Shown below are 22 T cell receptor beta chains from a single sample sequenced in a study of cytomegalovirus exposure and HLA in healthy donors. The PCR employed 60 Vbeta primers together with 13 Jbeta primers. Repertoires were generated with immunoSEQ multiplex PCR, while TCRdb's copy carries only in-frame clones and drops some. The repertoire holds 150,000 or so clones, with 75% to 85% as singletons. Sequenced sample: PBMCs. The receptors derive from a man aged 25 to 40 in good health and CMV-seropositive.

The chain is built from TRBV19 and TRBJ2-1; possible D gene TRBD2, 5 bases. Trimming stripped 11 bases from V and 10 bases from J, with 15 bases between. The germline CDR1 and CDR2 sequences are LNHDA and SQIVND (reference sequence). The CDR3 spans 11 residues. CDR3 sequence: CASTNRAEQFF. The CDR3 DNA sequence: TGTGCCTCGACTAACCGGGCAGAGCAGTTCTTC.

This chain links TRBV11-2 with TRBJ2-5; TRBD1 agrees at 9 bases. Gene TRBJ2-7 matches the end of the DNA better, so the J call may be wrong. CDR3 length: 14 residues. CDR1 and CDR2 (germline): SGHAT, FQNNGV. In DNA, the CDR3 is TGTGCCAGCAGTTACGGACAGGGGATCTACGAGCAGTACTTC. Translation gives CASSYGQGIYEQYF.

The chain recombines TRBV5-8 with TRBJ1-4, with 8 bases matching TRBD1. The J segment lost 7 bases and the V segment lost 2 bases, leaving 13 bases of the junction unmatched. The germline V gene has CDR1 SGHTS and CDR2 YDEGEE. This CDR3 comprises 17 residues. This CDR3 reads CASSLGQGPRGGEKLFF. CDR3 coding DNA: TGTGCCAGCAGCTTAGGACAGGGCCCCCGCGGTGGTGAAAAACTGTTTTTT.

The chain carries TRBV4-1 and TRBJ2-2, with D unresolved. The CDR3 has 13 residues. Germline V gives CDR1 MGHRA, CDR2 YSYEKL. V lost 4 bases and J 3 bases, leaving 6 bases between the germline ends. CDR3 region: CASSPLDTGELFF. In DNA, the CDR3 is TGCGCCAGCAGCCCCCTTGACACCGGGGAGCTGTTTTTT.

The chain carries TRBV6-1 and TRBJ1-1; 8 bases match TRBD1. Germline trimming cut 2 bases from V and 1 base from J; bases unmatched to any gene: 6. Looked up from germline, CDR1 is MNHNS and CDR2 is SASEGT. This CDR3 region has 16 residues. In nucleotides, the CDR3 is TGTGCCAGCAGTGAAACGCAGGGGGCGAGGAACACTGAAGCTTTCTTT. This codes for CASSETQGARNTEAFF.

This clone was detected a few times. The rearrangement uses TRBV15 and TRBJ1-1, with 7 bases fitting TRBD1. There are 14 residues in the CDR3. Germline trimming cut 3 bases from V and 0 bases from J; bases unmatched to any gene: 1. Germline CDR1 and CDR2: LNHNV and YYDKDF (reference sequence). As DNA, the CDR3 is TGTGCCACCAGCAGCAGGGGGATGAACACTGAAGCTTTCTTT. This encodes CATSSRGMNTEAFF. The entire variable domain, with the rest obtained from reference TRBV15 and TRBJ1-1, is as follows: DAMVIQNPRYQVTQFGKPVTLSCSQTLNHNVMYWYQQKSSQAPKLLFHYYDKDFNNEADTPDNFQSRRPNTSFCFLDIRSPGLGDTAMYLCATSSRGMNTEAFFGQGTRLTVV.

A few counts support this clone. The DNA for the CDR3 is TGTGCCAGCAGCTTAGGCGGTGTTCAAAGGGAAAAACTGTTTTTT. This translates into CASSLGGVQREKLFF. This chain links TRBV7-9 with TRBJ1-4, with unresolved D. The V gene's germline CDR1 is SEHNR and CDR2 FQNEAQ (reference sequence). This CDR3 region has 15 residues. The V end was cut by 1 base, the J end by 8 bases, with 14 bases between.

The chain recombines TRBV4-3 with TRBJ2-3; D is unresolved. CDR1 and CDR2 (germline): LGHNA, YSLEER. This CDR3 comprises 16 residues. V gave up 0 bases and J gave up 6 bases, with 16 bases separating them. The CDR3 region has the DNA TGCGCCAGCAGCCAAGAGACTCAGAGGTACCAGGATACGCAGTATTTT. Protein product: CASSQETQRYQDTQYF.

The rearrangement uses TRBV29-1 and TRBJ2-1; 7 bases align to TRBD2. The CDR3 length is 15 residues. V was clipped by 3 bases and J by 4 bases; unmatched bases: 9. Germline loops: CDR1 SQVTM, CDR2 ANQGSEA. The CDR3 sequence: CSVDIAGAPYNEQFF. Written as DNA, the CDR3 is TGCAGCGTTGATATTGCGGGAGCCCCTTACAATGAGCAGTTCTTC.

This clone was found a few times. CDR3 coding DNA: TGTGCCTCCGGACTAGCGAGGAGCTCCTACAATGAGCAGTTCTTC. It translates to CASGLARSSYNEQFF. V is TRBV10-3 and J is TRBJ2-1; 9 positions match TRBD2. V trimming: 11 bases; J trimming: 0 bases; junction bases outside the gene matches: 8. Germline CDR1 is ENHRY and CDR2 is SYGVKD. The CDR3 consists of 15 residues.

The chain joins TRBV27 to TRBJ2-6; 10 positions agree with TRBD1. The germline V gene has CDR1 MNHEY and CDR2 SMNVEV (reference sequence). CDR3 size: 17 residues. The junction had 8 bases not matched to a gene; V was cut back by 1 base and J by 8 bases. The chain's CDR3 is CASSLFVPGQGTNVLTF. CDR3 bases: TGTGCCAGCAGTTTATTTGTCCCGGGACAGGGGACCAACGTCCTGACTTTC.

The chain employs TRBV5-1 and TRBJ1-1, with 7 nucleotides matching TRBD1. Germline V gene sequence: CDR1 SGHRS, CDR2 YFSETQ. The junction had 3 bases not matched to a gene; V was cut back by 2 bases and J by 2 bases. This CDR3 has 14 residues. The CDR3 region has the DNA TGCGCCAGCAGCTTACAGGGGAGAAACACTGAAGCTTTCTTT. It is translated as CASSLQGRNTEAFF. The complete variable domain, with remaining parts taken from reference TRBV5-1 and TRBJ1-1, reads KAGVTQTPRYLIKTRGQQVTLSCSPISGHRSVSWYQQTPGQGLQFLFEYFSETQRNKGNFPGRFSGRQFSNSRSEMNVSTLELGDSALYLCASSLQGRNTEAFFGQGTRLTVV.

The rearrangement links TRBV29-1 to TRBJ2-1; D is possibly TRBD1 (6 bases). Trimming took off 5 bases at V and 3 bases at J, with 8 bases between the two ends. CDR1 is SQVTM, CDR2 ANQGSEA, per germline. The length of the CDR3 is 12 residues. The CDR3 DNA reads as TGCAGCGTTCAGGGGAACTACAATGAGCAGTTCTTC. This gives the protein CSVQGNYNEQFF.

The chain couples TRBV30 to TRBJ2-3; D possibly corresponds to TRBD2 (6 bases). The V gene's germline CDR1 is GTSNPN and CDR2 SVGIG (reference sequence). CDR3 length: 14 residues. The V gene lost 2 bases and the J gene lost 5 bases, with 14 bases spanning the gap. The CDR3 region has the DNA TGTGCCTGGAGTCCCGGGACTCACAAAGATACGCAGTATTTT. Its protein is CAWSPGTHKDTQYF.

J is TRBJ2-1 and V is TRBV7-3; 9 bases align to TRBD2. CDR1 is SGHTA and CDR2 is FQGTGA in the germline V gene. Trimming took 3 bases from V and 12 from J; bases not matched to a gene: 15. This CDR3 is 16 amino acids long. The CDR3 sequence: CASSFGFGTSPQGQFF. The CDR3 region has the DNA TGTGCCAGCAGCTTTGGATTCGGGACTAGCCCACAAGGGCAGTTCTTC.

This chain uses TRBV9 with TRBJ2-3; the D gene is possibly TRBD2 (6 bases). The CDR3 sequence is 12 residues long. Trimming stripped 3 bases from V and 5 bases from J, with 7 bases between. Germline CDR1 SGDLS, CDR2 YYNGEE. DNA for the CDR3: TGTGCCAGCAGCGCGGGGGAAGATACGCAGTATTTT. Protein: CASSAGEDTQYF.

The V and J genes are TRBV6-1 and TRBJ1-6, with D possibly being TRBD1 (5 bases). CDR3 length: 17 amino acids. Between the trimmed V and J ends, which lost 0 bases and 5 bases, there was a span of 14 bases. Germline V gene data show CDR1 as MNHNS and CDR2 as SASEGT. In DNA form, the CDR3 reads TGTGCCAGCAGTGAAGCCCCTGGGGGGGTTCATAATTCACCCCTCCACTTT. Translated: CASSEAPGGVHNSPLHF.

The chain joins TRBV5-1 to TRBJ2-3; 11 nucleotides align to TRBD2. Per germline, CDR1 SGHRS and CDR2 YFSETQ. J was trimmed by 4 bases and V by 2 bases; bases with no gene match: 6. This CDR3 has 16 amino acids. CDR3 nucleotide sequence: TGCGCCAGCAGCTTTGCTAGCGGGGGGCCCCCAGATACGCAGTATTTT. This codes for CASSFASGGPPDTQYF.

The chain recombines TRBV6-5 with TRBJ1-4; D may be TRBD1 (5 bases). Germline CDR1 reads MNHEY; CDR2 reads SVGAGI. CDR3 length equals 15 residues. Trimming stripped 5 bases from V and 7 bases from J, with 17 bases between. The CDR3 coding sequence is TGTGCCAGCAGTACGAAGTGGGAAACAGGTGAAAAACTGTTTTTT. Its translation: CASSTKWETGEKLFF.

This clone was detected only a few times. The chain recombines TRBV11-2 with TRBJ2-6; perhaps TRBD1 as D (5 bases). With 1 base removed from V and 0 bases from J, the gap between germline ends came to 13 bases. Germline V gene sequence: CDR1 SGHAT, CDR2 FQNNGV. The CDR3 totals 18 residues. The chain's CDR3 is CASSLVQGHSSGANVLTF. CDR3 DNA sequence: TGTGCCAGCAGCTTAGTGCAGGGTCACAGCTCTGGGGCCAACGTCCTGACTTTC.

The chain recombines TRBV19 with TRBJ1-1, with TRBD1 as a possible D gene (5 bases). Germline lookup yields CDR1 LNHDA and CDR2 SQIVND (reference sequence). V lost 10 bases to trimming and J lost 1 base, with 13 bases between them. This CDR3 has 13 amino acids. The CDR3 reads CATRRQRNTEAFF. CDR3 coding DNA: TGTGCCACCCGCCGACAGAGGAACACTGAAGCTTTCTTT.

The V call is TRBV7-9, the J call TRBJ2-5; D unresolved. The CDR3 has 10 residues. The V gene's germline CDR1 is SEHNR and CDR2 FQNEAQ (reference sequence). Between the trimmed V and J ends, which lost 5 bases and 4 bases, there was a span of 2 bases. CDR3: CASSRETQYF. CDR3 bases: TGTGCCAGCAGCCGAGAGACCCAGTACTTC. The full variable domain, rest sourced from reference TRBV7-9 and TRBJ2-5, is DTGVSQNPRHKITKRGQNVTFRCDPISEHNRLYWYRQTLGQGPEFLTYFQNEAQLEKSRLLSDRFSAERPKGSFSTLEIQRTEQGDSAMYLCASSRETQYFGPGTRLLVL.